This TCR beta chain is drawn from a study of blood T cell repertoires in COVID-19. Across the study: PBMCs, B-cell-depleted T cells, or T cells provided the cDNA or gDNA that made up the material.

CDR3 length equals 16 residues. The germline CDR1 and CDR2 sequences are SGHNT and YYREEE (reference sequence). V dropped 4 bases and J dropped 6; count of bases not matched to a gene: 9. How the authors handled the data: Amplification of reference gene primers provided the estimated nucleated cell counts. Sequenced by immunoSEQ multiplex PCR; TCRdb stores in-frame clones only, minus some. The D gene and trimming were derived from the DNA, and the V and J assignments and clone size from that table. The table shows 95,000 to 150,000 clones, with roughly four fifths occurring only once. This receptor was obtained from a woman between 65 and 79 years old with acute or convalescent COVID-19. V gene TRBV5-4 combines with J gene TRBJ2-3, with 12 bases fitting TRBD2. Sequenced material: peripheral blood. This CDR3 reads CASSLPLAGGRDTQYF. DNA of the CDR3: TGTGCCAGCAGCCTACCTCTAGCGGGGGGGCGGGATACGCAGTATTTT.